Sequencing of this T cell receptor (beta chain) was carried out in a study of T cells in placental villitis. Turning to the overall study: The study compared placental TCR-beta repertoires across villitis of unknown etiology, gestational-age-matched unaffected controls, and infectious villitis to test an allograft-versus-infection hypothesis. Broader findings and caveats from the paper: CMV-specific clone frequencies were higher in infectious CMV cases than in villitis of unknown etiology (roughly 0.011 vs 0.001), which did not differ from controls. Bulk tissue sequencing could not distinguish helper, regulatory or cytotoxic T cells, nor maternal versus fetal T cells, and excluded gamma-delta receptors. Higher clonality was observed in villitis of unknown etiology placentae than in controls (median about 0.055 versus 0.0059, p=0.0025), a finding indicative of clonal expansion. In villitis of unknown etiology, the expanded clones were mostly private to each individual placenta, which suggests that there was no single initiating antigen. Small amounts of decidua were contained in the paraffin blocks, so some of the captured T cells, especially in controls, may have been decidual rather than villous infiltrates.

About 11 placentae with a pathological diagnosis of high-grade villitis of unknown etiology were selected using the Amsterdam Criteria. Mothers with villitis of unknown etiology had significantly higher gravidity and parity and more prior miscarriages than control and infectious villitis groups. After delivery, placentae were collected and subjected to gross and histological evaluation prior to the selection of archival tissue. Five 10-micron scrolls were cut from each FFPE block, and DNA was isolated using the AllPrep DNA/RNA FFPE Tissue kit. NanoDrop was used to check DNA concentration and purity, and a Bioanalyzer was used to assess RNA quality. Amplification of TCR-beta CDR3 regions from genomic DNA was performed with the immunoSEQ v4 bias-controlled multiplex PCR assay, which was run blinded to group allocation. To estimate the quantities of nucleated cells and T cells in each sample, reference gene primers were included together with the TCR-beta primers. Sequencing of the libraries was performed on an Illumina MiSeq with a 100-cycle paired-end protocol. The original methods were these. The immunoSEQ Analyzer software was used to calculate diversity and richness, with richness measured by iChao1 and clonality based on Pielou evenness and Shannon diversity (range 0-1, where higher values mean less diversity). Using confidence 3 and substitution 2, CDR3 amino acid sequences together with their V/J genes were queried against VDJdb for CMV, EBV and influenza A specificities. The Morisita-Horn index was used to assess how much TCR-beta amino acid clonotypes overlapped between the villitis of unknown etiology, infectious villitis and control repertoires. This is the immuneACCESS table as TCRdb keeps it, with only in-frame sequences that have V and J called. A part of the clones is gone; compared with another copy, unresolved V genes explain less than half, and the rest is unexplained. The V and J calls and clone size come from that table; D and trimming were worked out from the DNA. For this sample the table gives several hundred clones, of which roughly four fifths were detected only once. The ten largest clonotypes hold roughly 15% of the sample.

From a lookup of the germline V gene, CDR1 and CDR2 are MGHRA and YSYEKL. At the junction V is shortened by 1 base and J by 2 bases, with 17 bases in between. The CDR3 runs 17 residues from the cysteine to the phenylalanine. The only DNA kept is the CDR3, 51 bases in frame from the first base. Concerning this clone itself: Its recognized antigen is unknown. No base quality information exists; no much larger clone differs at one position.

The sequence was collected from a human patient with villitis of unknown etiology; the placental T cells may come from both mother and fetus. The receptor chain draws on TRBV4-1 and TRBJ1-1; tentative D gene TRBD1, with 6 bases matching. The sample was placental tissue containing maternal and fetal cells. At the DNA level, the sequence is TGCGCCAGCAGCCAAGCTGCCGCCGGGACACGCAACACTGAAGCTTTCTTT. Its translation is CASSQAAAGTRNTEAFF.